This T cell receptor (beta chain) was sequenced in a study of vaccination and CD4 T cells after COVID-19. Study-wide background: Nasal swab PCR had shown SARS-CoV-2 positivity in the convalescent patients (roughly 10 mild cases, one severe case). Overlapping spike peptides from SARS-CoV-2, HCoV-NL63, HCoV-OC43 and HCoV-229E served to stimulate the cells. Whole-study results and caveats: Vaccine-specific clones numbering 304 of 307 showed spike mono-reactivity in convalescent patients.

An Oncomine TCR Beta short-read assay was used to sequence the DNA from cultured CD4+ T cells. TCRdb re-derived calls from the PCR reads in MiXCR, one entry per CDR3 protein. The sample records over 20,000 distinct CDR3 sequences, almost 50% being singletons. Treatment here: approximately 11-day PBMC culture with coronavirus spike peptide pools or control peptides (ViraFEST assay). ViraFEST sequenced TCRs after peptide-pool expansion of antigen-specific T cells. This clonotype appeared a few times. Antigen specificity is unknown. The CDR3 extends over 12 amino acids. Germline V gene sequence: CDR1 DFQATT, CDR2 SNEGSKA (reference sequence). Deletions cut 2 bases from V and 10 bases from J, with 13 bases between.

V usage is TRBV20-1 and J usage is TRBJ2-3; no definite D call. The sample was CD4+ T cells from blood, cultured in vitro. The clonotype originates from a human donor who had recovered from COVID-19. The CDR3 spells CSARNLGSSQYF. The CDR3 DNA reads as TGCAGTGCTAGAAACTTGGGTAGTTCGCAGTATTTT.